This T cell receptor beta chain was sequenced for a study of blood T cell repertoires in COVID-19. Background on the study: From T cells, B-cell-depleted T cells, or PBMCs came the material, which was cDNA or gDNA.

Authors' data handling: Estimates of nucleated cell counts were drawn from the amplification of reference gene primers. Generated by immunoSEQ multiplex PCR, the TCRdb table keeps only in-frame clones and is missing some. That table gives V, J and clone size, and the DNA gave D and trimming. The sample has around 110,000 clones; 80% are singletons. The CDR3 covers 17 residues. With V trimmed by 2 bases and J by 6 bases, 10 bases remained unmatched. Germline V CDR1 and CDR2: ENHRY, SYGVKD. The V and J genes are TRBV10-3 and TRBJ1-5; 10 nucleotides line up with TRBD1. The specimen sequenced was peripheral blood. The sequence was collected from a man aged 70 or older with acute or convalescent COVID-19. The DNA of the CDR3 is TGTGCCATCAGTGAGGTGCCTCCGGGACAGGGGTCTCAGCCCCAGCATTTT. Translated, it gives CAISEVPPGQGSQPQHF.